Sequencing of this T cell receptor (beta chain) was carried out in a study of cytomegalovirus exposure and HLA in healthy donors. V gave up 1 base and J gave up 3 bases, with 12 bases separating them. This CDR3 region has 15 residues. From germline, CDR1 is SGDLS and CDR2 YYNGEE. With respect to this clone: The antigen is unknown.

Overall study findings and caveats: Serostatus for CMV was the only available immune exposure information. From TCR beta sequences, most subjects' HLA-A and HLA-B alleles were reportedly predicted accurately.

The PCR employed 60 Vbeta primers together with 13 Jbeta primers. Sequencing was performed with immunoSEQ multiplex PCR; in TCRdb, only in-frame clones are kept and a portion is missing. The sample includes approximately 79,000 clones, about 78% of them seen just once. Donors showed nominal health when sampled, although they likely had unrecorded immune exposures. Sample: PBMCs. This sequence was found in a male donor in good health and CMV-seropositive. The chain couples TRBV9 to TRBJ2-3; a weak D match, TRBD1 (8 bases). CDR3 nucleotides: TGTGCCAGCAGCGTATTACAGGGGGGGACAGATACGCAGTATTTT. Encoded protein: CASSVLQGGTDTQYF.